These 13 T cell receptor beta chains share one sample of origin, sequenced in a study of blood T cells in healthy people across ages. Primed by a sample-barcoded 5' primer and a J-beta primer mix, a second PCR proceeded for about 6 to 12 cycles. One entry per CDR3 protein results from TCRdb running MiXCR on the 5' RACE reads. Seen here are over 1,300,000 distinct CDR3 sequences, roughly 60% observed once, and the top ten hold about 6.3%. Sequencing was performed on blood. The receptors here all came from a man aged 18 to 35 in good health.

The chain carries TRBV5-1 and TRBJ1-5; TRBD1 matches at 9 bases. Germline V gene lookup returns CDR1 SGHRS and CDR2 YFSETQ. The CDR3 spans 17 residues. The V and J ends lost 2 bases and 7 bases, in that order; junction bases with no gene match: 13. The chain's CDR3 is CASSLEGQGPGGQPQHF. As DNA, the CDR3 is TGCGCCAGCAGCTTAGAGGGACAGGGACCCGGCGGGCAGCCCCAGCATTTT.

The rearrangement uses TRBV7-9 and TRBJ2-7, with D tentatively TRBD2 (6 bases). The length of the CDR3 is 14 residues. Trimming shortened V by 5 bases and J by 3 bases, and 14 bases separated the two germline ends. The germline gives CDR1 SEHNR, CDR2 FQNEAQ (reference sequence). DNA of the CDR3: TGTGCCAGCAGCCATCCAGGGAGGCTCTACGAGCAGTACTTC. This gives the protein CASSHPGRLYEQYF.

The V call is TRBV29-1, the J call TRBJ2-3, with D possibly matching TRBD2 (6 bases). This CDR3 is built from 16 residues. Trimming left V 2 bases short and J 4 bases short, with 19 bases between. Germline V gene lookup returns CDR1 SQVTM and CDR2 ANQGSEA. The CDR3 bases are TGCAGCGTTGAACCCTTATCCCGAACTAGCTCAGATACGCAGTATTTT. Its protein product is CSVEPLSRTSSDTQYF.

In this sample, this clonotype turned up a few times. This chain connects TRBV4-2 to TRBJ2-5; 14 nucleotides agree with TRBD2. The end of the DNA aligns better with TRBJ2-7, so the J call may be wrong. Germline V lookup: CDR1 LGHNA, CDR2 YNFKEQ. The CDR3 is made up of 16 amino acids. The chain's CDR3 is CASSQGPGLAGVEQYF. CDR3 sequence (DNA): TGTGCCAGCAGCCAGGGACCGGGACTAGCGGGGGTCGAGCAGTACTTC.

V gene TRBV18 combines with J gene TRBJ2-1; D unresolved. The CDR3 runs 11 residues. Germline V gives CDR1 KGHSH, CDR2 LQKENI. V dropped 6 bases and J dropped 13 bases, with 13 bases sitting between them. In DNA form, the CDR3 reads TGTGCCAGCTCCGCTGATGAGACCCAGTTCTTC. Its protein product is CASSADETQFF. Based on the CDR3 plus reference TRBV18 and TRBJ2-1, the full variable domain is NAGVMQNPRHLVRRRGQEARLRCSPMKGHSHVYWYRQLPEEGLKFMVYLQKENIIDESGMPKERFSAEFPKEGPSILRIQQVVRGDSAAYFCASSADETQFFGPGTRLTVL.

This chain's CDR3 is CSARSEPNEAFF. CDR3 DNA: TGCAGTGCTAGATCCGAGCCTAATGAAGCTTTCTTT. The gene calls are TRBV20-1 and TRBJ1-1; D unresolved. Germline values: CDR1 DFQATT, CDR2 SNEGSKA (reference sequence). CDR3 size: 12 residues. V was shortened by 2 bases and J by 7 bases, with 11 bases between the two germline ends.

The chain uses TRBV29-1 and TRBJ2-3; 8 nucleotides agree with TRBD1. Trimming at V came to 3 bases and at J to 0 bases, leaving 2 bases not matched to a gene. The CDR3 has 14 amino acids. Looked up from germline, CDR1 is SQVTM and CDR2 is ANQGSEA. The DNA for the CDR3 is TGCAGCGTTGAGAGGACAGGGAGCACAGATACGCAGTATTTT. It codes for CSVERTGSTDTQYF.

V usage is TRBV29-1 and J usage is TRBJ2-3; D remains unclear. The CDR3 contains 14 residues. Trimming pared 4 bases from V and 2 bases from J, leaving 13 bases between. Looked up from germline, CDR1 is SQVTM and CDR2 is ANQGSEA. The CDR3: CSVAGRVNTDTQYF. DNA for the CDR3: TGCAGCGTTGCTGGACGGGTAAACACAGATACGCAGTATTTT.

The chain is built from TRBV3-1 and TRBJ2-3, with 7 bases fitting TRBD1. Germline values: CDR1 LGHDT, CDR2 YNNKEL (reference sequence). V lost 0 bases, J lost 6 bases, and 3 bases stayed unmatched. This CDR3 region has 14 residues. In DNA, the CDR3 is TGTGCCAGCAGCCAAGATTCCAGGGGGGATACGCAGTATTTT. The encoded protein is CASSQDSRGDTQYF.

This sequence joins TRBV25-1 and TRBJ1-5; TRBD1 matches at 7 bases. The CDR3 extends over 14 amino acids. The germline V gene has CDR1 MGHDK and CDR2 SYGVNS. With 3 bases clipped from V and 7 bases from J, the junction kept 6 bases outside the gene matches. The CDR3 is CASSEGQFQQPQHF. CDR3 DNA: TGTGCCAGCAGTGAGGGACAGTTTCAACAGCCCCAGCATTTT. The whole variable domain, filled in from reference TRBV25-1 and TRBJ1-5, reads EADIYQTPRYLVIGTGKKITLECSQTMGHDKMYWYQQDPGMELHLIHYSYGVNSTEKGDLSSESTVSRIRTEHFPLTLESARPSHTSQYLCASSEGQFQQPQHFGDGTRLSIL.

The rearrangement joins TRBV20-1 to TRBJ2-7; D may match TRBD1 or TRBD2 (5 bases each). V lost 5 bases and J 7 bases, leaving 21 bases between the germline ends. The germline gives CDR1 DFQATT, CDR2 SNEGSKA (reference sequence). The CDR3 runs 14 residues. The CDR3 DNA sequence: TGCAGTGCTCTAGGGACGCCTGGCAATTTGGAGCAGTACTTC. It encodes CSALGTPGNLEQYF.

CDR3 sequence (DNA): TGTGCCAGCAGCCCCACCCCCGAGGCGGGAGGGCGTTATGAGACCCAGTACTTC. Amino acid sequence: CASSPTPEAGGRYETQYF. This chain joins TRBV12-3 or TRBV12-4 and TRBJ2-5; 9 bases are a match to TRBD2. The CDR3 has 18 amino acids. V gave up 6 bases and J gave up 5 bases; unmatched junction bases: 19.

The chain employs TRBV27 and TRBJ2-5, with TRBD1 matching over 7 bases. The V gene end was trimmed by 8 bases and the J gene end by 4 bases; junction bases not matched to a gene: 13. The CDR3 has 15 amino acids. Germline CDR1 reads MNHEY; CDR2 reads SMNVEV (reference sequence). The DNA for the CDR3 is TGTGCCAGCCGCCTCACGCGACAGGGCCGAGAGACCCAGTACTTC. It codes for CASRLTRQGRETQYF.